These 20 T cell receptor beta chains came from one sample sequenced in a study of blood T cell repertoires in COVID-19. The assay was immunoSEQ multiplex PCR, and TCRdb's table has in-frame clones only and misses some. The sample has fewer than 70,000 clones, more than 85% seen once. Sequenced sample: peripheral blood. These receptor sequences come from a woman in her 70s with active COVID-19.

There are a few counts of this clone. The chain links TRBV28 to TRBJ1-6; unclear D gene. The V and J ends lost 6 bases and 10 bases respectively, with 10 bases between them. Per the germline V gene, CDR1 is MDHEN and CDR2 is SYDVKM. This CDR3 is 12 amino acids long. As DNA, the CDR3 is TGTGCCAGCAGGATGGAGGAATCACCCCTCCACTTT. It is translated as CASRMEESPLHF.

V is TRBV3-1 (or the pseudogene TRBV3-2) and J is TRBJ1-1; possibly TRBD1 for D (6 bases). The V end lost 2 bases, the J end lost 7 bases, and 11 bases lay between the germline ends. This CDR3 is 13 amino acids long. Germline values: CDR1 LGHDT, CDR2 YNNKEL (reference sequence). Here the CDR3 DNA reads TGTGCCAGCAGCCAATTTGAACAGGGTGAAGCTTTCTTT. This encodes CASSQFEQGEAFF.

J is TRBJ2-1 and V is TRBV10-3; 9 bases align to TRBD2. Germline V lookup: CDR1 ENHRY, CDR2 SYGVKD. The CDR3 has 14 amino acids. With 9 bases clipped from V and 8 bases from J, the junction kept 11 bases outside the gene matches. The CDR3 protein is CAIAASGMGDEQFF. As DNA, the CDR3 is TGTGCCATTGCGGCTAGCGGGATGGGGGATGAGCAGTTCTTC.

V and J are TRBV7-2 and TRBJ2-5; 8 nucleotides align to TRBD2. Germline CDR1 SGHTA, CDR2 FQGNSA. Germline trimming cut 7 bases from V and 4 bases from J; bases unmatched to any gene: 8. This CDR3 is 14 amino acids long. This chain's CDR3 is CASTLAVLGETQYF. The CDR3 nucleotides are TGTGCCAGCACACTAGCGGTTTTAGGAGAGACCCAGTACTTC.

The J gene is TRBJ2-5, the V gene TRBV5-6; D might be TRBD1 (6 bases). This CDR3 has 16 amino acids. The germline V gene has CDR1 SGHDT and CDR2 YYEEEE. The V end was cut by 4 bases, the J end by 0 bases, with 16 bases between. CDR3 DNA: TGTGCCAGCAGCACCAGGGGAGAAGGGTACCAAGAGACCCAGTACTTC. Amino acids: CASSTRGEGYQETQYF.

The chain recombines TRBV7-2 with TRBJ1-1; 8 bases match TRBD1. The CDR3 loop spans 14 amino acids. Per the germline V gene, CDR1 is SGHTA and CDR2 is FQGNSA. V was pared by 6 bases and J by 5 bases, with 8 bases of the junction left unmatched. CDR3 coding DNA: TGTGCCAGCAGGGAGACAGGGGTTGTGACTGAAGCTTTCTTT. This codes for CASRETGVVTEAFF.

The genes are TRBV20-1 and TRBJ2-7, with 7 bases fitting TRBD2. This CDR3 contains 13 residues. Germline assignment: CDR1 DFQATT and CDR2 SNEGSKA (reference sequence). V was clipped by 3 bases and J by 2 bases; unmatched bases: 4. CDR3 amino acids: CSASAREPYEQYF. The CDR3 nucleotides read TGCAGTGCTAGTGCGCGGGAGCCCTACGAGCAGTACTTC.

This chain connects TRBV28 to TRBJ1-2; D ambiguous. This CDR3 comprises 17 residues. Germline-derived CDR1 and CDR2 are MDHEN and SYDVKM. V lost 7 bases to trimming and J lost 0 bases, with 21 bases between them. The CDR3 reads CASNIPGISGANYGYTF. In DNA, the CDR3 is TGTGCCAGCAATATCCCCGGGATTTCCGGAGCTAACTATGGCTACACCTTC.

This clone occurred a few times. V gene TRBV19 combines with J gene TRBJ2-6; TRBD1 might be the D (6 bases). This CDR3 is built from 17 residues. The germline gives CDR1 LNHDA, CDR2 SQIVND (reference sequence). The V gene lost 3 bases and the J gene lost 2 bases, with 14 bases spanning the gap. CDR3 DNA sequence: TGTGCCAGTAGTATGATCTTTGGGGGCACTGGGGCCAACGTCCTGACTTTC. Amino acid sequence: CASSMIFGGTGANVLTF. Complete variable domain (other parts from reference TRBV19 and TRBJ2-6): DGGITQSPKYLFRKEGQNVTLSCEQNLNHDAMYWYRQDPGQGLRLIYYSQIVNDFQKGDIAEGYSVSREKKESFPLTVTSAQKNPTAFYLCASSMIFGGTGANVLTFGAGSRLTVL.

The V gene is TRBV18, the J gene TRBJ2-1, with 10 bases that match TRBD2. The trim removed 1 base at V and 7 bases at J, leaving 4 bases unmatched. Germline values: CDR1 KGHSH, CDR2 LQKENI. The CDR3 is made up of 15 amino acids. This chain's CDR3 is CASSPQPSGSNEQFF. The CDR3 DNA is TGTGCCAGCTCACCACAGCCTAGCGGGAGTAATGAGCAGTTCTTC.

The chain joins TRBV3-1 (or the pseudogene TRBV3-2) to TRBJ1-5; D might be TRBD1 (5 bases). Trimming shortened V by 5 bases and J by 1 base, and 9 bases separated the two germline ends. Looked up from germline, CDR1 is LGHDT and CDR2 is YNNKEL (reference sequence). The CDR3 covers 14 residues. CDR3 nucleotides: TGTGCCAGCAGCGTCCAGGGAAGCAATCAGCCCCAGCATTTT. This codes for CASSVQGSNQPQHF.

A single count supports this clone. The chain combines TRBV4-2 with TRBJ1-2, with a tentative D call TRBD1 (5 bases). The V end was cut by 2 bases, the J end by 2 bases, with 12 bases between. Per the germline V gene, CDR1 is LGHNA and CDR2 is YNFKEQ. The length of the CDR3 is 15 residues. DNA for the CDR3: TGTGCCAGCAGCCAAATTGCAGGGTCGAACTATGGCTACACCTTC. This gives the protein CASSQIAGSNYGYTF.

The V call is TRBV4-1, the J call TRBJ1-2; TRBD1 matches 10 bases. V lost 0 bases to trimming and J lost 6 bases; unmatched junction nucleotides: 7. Germline V gives CDR1 MGHRA, CDR2 YSYEKL. The CDR3 contains 16 residues. CDR3 sequence: CASSQDGDRGMNGYTF. CDR3 nucleotide sequence: TGCGCCAGCAGCCAAGATGGGGACAGGGGAATGAATGGCTACACCTTC.

The J gene is TRBJ1-5, the V gene TRBV5-1; a weak D match, TRBD1 (5 bases). Trimming took 4 bases from V and 4 from J, leaving 12 bases between them. CDR1 is SGHRS, CDR2 YFSETQ, per germline. CDR3 length: 14 residues. The CDR3 DNA is TGCGCCAGCAGCCCAGGACAATTGAATCAGCCCCAGCATTTT. It codes for CASSPGQLNQPQHF. Supplemented by reference TRBV5-1 and TRBJ1-5, the full variable domain reads KAGVTQTPRYLIKTRGQQVTLSCSPISGHRSVSWYQQTPGQGLQFLFEYFSETQRNKGNFPGRFSGRQFSNSRSEMNVSTLELGDSALYLCASSPGQLNQPQHFGDGTRLSIL.

This clone was seen once. V usage is TRBV19 and J usage is TRBJ2-7, with 9 bases aligning to TRBD1. CDR1 is LNHDA, CDR2 SQIVND, per germline (reference sequence). This CDR3 is built from 13 residues. The J segment lost 3 bases and the V segment lost 7 bases, leaving 4 bases of the junction unmatched. The CDR3 sequence is CASNRQGDYEQYF. The CDR3 DNA is TGTGCCAGTAATCGACAGGGGGACTACGAGCAGTACTTC.

The CDR3, as DNA: TGTGCCAGCAGCCCCCGGGGGGCGGGGGGACTGTACGAGCAGTACTTC. Its translation is CASSPRGAGGLYEQYF. The genes are TRBV7-8 and TRBJ2-7; 8 positions match TRBD2. Per germline, CDR1 SGHVS and CDR2 FQNEAQ. This CDR3 is 16 amino acids long. The ends lost 5 bases at V and 4 bases at J; junction bases unmatched: 13.

The chain couples TRBV5-1 to TRBJ2-2; 8 bases align to TRBD2. This CDR3 has 15 amino acids. V was clipped by 1 base and J by 2 bases; unmatched bases: 1. The germline V gene has CDR1 SGHRS and CDR2 YFSETQ. As DNA, the CDR3 is TGCGCCAGCAGCTTGACTAGCGGAAACACCGGGGAGCTGTTTTTT. Encoded protein: CASSLTSGNTGELFF.

The chain links TRBV28 to TRBJ2-1, with TRBD2 matching over 7 bases. The trim removed 2 bases at V and 4 bases at J, leaving 5 bases unmatched. Looked up from germline, CDR1 is MDHEN and CDR2 is SYDVKM. This CDR3 spans 15 amino acids. The CDR3 DNA is TGTGCCAGCAGTTTACCCCGGGGGGAGTACAATGAGCAGTTCTTC. Translating it yields CASSLPRGEYNEQFF. The variable domain in full, completed from reference TRBV28 and TRBJ2-1, reads DVKVTQSSRYLVKRTGEKVFLECVQDMDHENMFWYRQDPGLGLRLIYFSYDVKMKEKGDIPEGYSVSREKKERFSLILESASTNQTSMYLCASSLPRGEYNEQFFGPGTRLTVL.

V gene TRBV25-1 combines with J gene TRBJ2-7, with D possibly TRBD1 on 6 matching bases. The length of the CDR3 is 16 residues. Trimming cost V 3 bases and J 1 base, with 16 bases left between them. The germline CDR1 and CDR2 sequences are MGHDK and SYGVNS. DNA for the CDR3: TGTGCCAGCAGTGACAGGGGTGTCGGGAATTCCTACGAGCAGTACTTC. It translates to CASSDRGVGNSYEQYF.

This chain uses TRBV3-1 (or the pseudogene TRBV3-2) with TRBJ2-1; the match to TRBD2 covers 12 bases. Trimming cost V 5 bases and J 8 bases; bases outside gene matches: 7. The CDR3 consists of 15 residues. Germline V gives CDR1 LGHDT, CDR2 YNNKEL (reference sequence). The CDR3 nucleotides are TGTGCCAGCAGCACCCCTAGCGGGAGGGCGGATGAGCAGTTCTTC. Protein: CASSTPSGRADEQFF.